This TCR beta chain was sequenced in a study of T cells in Graves' hyperthyroidism and ophthalmopathy. This CDR3 region has 16 residues. Deletions cut 4 bases from V and 3 bases from J, with 19 bases between. RNA transcripts served as the template for amplifying TCR beta CDR3 regions. The HTBI primer set served for first-round RT-PCR of the TCR CDR3. Each CDR3 protein is one row after TCRdb ran MiXCR on the multiplex PCR reads. The sample lists almost 350,000 distinct CDR3 sequences; 15% to 20% were seen once. The chain couples TRBV12-3 or TRBV12-4 to TRBJ2-7, with D possibly matching TRBD2 (6 bases). This TCR derives from a woman in her 40s with Graves' ophthalmopathy. The sequencing input was blood. CDR3 protein: CASSSHGLMGSYEQYF. Written as DNA, the CDR3 is TGTGCCAGCAGTTCCCACGGACTAATGGGAAGCTACGAGCAGTACTTC.